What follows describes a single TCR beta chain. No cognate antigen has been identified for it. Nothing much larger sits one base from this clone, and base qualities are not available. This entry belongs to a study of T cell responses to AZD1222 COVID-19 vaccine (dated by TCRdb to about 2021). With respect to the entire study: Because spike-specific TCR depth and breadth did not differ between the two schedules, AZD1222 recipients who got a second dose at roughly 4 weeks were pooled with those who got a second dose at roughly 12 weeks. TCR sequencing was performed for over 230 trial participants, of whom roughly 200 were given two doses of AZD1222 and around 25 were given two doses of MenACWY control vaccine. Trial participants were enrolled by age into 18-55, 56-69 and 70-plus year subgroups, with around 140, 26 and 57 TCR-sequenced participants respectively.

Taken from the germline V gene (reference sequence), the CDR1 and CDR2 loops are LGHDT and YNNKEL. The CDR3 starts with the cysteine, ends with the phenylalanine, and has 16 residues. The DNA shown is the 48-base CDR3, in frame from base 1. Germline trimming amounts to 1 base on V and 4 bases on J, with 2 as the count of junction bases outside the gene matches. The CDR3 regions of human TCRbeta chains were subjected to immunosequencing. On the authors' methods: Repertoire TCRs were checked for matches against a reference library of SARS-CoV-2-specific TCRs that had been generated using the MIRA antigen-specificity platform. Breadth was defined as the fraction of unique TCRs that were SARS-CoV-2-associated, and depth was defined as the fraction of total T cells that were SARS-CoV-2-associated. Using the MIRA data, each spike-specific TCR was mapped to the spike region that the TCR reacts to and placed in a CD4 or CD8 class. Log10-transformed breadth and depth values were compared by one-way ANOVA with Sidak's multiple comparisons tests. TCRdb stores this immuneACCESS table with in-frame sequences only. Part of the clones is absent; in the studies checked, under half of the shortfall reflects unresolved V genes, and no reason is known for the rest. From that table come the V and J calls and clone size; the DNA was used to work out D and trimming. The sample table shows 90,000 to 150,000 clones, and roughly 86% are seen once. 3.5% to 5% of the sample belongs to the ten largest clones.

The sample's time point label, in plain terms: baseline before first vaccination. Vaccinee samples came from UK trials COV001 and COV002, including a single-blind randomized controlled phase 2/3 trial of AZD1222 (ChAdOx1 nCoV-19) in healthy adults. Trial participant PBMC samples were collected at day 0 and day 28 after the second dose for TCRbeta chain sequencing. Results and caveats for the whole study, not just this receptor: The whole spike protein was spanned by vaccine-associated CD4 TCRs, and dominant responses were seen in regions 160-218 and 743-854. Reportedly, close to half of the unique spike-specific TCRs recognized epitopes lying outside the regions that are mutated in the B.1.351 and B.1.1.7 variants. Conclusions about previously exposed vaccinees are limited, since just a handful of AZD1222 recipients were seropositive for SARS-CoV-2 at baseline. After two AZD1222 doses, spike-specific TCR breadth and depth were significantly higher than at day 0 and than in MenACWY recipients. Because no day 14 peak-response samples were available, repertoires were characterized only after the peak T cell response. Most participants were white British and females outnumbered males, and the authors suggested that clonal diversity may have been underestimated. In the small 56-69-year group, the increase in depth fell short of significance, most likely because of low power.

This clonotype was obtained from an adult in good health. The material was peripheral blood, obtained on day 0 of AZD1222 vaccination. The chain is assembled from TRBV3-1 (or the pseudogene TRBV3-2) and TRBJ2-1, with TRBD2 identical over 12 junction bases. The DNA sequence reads TGTGCCAGCAGCCAAGGGACTAGCGGGGAGTACAATGAGCAGTTCTTC. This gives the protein CASSQGTSGEYNEQFF.